This TCR beta chain was sequenced for a study of shared clonotypes between healthy human individuals. As concerns this clone: What it binds is not known. This sample includes further DNA sequences coding for the same CDR3.

Assay: immunoSEQ multiplex PCR; the TCRdb copy retains only in-frame clones and omits some. The data contain hundreds of thousands of clones, around 96% of them singletons. Looked up from germline, CDR1 is MNHEY and CDR2 is SMNVEV (reference sequence). V shed 2 bases and J shed 4 bases, with 9 bases lying between them. The CDR3 runs to 14 residues. CD45RO negativity and positive selection for CCR7 defined naive CD8 cells, a population that excluded terminally differentiated effector memory CD45RA+ cells. All donors were Caucasian adults living in Nashville, Tennessee. Whole-study results and caveats: Sampling used blood alone; tissue repertoires probably differ.

The V call is TRBV27, the J call TRBJ1-5; perhaps TRBD1 as D (6 bases). Sequencing used naive CD8+ T cells sorted from blood. This clonotype originated in a woman aged 30 to 39 in good health. The CDR3: CASSLGQINQPQHF. CDR3 coding DNA: TGTGCCAGCAGTTTAGGACAGATTAATCAGCCCCAGCATTTT.